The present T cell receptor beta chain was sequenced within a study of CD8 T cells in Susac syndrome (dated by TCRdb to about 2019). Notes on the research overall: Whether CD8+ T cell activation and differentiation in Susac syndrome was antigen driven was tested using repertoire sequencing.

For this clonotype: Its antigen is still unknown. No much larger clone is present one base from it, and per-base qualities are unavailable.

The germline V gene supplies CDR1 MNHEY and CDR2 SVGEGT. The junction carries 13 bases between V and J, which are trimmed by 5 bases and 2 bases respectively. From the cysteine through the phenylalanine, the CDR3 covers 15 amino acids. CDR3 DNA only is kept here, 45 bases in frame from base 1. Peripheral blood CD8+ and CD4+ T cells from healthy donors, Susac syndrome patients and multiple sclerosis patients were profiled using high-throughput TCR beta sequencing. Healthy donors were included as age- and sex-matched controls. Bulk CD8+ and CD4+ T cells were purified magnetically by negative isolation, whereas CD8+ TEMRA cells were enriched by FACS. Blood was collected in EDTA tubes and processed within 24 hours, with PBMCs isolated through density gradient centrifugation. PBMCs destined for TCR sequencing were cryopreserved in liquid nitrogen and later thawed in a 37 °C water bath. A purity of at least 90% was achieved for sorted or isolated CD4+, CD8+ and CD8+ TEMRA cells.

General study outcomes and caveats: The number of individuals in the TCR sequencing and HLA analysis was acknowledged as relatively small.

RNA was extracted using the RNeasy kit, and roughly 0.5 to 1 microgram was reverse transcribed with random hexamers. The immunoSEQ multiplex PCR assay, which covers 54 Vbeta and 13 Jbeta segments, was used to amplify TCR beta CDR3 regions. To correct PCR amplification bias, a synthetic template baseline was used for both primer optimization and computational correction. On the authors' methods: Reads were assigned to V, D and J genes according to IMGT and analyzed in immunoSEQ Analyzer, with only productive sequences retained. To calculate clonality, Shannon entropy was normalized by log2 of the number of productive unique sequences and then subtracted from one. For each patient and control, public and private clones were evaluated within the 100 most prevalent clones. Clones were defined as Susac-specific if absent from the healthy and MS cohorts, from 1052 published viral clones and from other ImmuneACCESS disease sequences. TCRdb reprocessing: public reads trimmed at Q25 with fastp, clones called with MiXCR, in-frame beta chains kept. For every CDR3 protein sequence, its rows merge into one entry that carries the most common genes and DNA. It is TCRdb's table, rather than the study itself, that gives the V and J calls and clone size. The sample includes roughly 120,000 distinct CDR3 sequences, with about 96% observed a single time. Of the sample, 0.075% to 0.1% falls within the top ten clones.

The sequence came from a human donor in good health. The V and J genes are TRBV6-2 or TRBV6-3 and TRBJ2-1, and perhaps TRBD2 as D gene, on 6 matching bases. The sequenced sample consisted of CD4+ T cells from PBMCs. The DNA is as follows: TGTGCCAGCAGTCTAGGCGGGATAGCCTACAATGAGCAGTTCTTC. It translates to CASSLGGIAYNEQFF.